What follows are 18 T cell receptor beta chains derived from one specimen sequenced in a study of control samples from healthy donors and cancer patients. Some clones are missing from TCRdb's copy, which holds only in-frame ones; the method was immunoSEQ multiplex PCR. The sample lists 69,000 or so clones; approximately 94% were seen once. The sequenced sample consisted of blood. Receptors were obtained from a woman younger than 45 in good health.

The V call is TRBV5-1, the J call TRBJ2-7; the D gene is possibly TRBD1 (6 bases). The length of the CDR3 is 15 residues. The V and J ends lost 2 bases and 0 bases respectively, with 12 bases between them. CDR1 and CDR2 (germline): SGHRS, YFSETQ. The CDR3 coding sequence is TGCGCCAGCAGCTTCCAGGGGACCTACTCCTACGAGCAGTACTTC. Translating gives CASSFQGTYSYEQYF.

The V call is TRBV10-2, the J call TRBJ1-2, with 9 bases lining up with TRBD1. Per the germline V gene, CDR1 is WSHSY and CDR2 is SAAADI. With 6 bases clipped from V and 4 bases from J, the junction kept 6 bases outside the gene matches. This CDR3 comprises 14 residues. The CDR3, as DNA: TGCGCCAGCAGCCCGGGACAGGGAGCCTATGGCTACACCTTC. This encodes CASSPGQGAYGYTF.

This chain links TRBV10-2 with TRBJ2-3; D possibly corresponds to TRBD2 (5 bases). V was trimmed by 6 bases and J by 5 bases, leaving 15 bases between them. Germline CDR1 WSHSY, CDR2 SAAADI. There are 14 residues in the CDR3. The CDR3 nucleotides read TGCGCCAGCAGCGCCTGGACGAGGGAAGATACGCAGTATTTT. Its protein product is CASSAWTREDTQYF.

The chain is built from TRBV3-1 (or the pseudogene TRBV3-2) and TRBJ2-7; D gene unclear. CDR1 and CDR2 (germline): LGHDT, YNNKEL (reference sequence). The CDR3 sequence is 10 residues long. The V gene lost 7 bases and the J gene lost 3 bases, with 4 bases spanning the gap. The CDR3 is CASTNYEQYV. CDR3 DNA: TGTGCCAGCACCAACTACGAGCAGTACGTC.

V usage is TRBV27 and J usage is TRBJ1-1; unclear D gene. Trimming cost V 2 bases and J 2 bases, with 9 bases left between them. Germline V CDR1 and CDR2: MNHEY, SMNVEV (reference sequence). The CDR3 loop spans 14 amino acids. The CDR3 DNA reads TGTGCCAGCAGTTTAACCGGGGTAAACACTGAAGCTTTCTTT. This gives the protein CASSLTGVNTEAFF.

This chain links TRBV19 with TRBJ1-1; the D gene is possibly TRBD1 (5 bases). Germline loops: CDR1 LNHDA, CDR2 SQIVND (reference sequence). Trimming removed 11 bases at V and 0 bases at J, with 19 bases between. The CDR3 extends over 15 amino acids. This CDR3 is CASGNTGTLNTEAFF. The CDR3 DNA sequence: TGTGCCTCAGGGAACACTGGTACACTGAACACTGAAGCTTTCTTT.

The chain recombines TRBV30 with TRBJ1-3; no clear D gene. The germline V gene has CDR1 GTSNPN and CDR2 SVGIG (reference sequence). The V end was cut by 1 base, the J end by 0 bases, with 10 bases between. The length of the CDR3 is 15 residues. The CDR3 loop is CAWSAGSSSGNTIYF. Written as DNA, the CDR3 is TGTGCCTGGAGTGCGGGTTCGAGCTCTGGAAACACCATATATTTT.

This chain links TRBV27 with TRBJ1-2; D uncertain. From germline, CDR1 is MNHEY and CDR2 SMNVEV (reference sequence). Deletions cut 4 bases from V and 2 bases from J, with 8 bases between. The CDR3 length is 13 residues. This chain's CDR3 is CASSSTPNYGYTF. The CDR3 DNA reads TGTGCCAGCAGTTCGACACCGAACTATGGCTACACCTTC.

The CDR3 DNA reads as TGTGCCAGCAGCTCTTGGGAGGAGCAGTACTTC. Its protein is CASSSWEEQYF. The chain is built from TRBV5-4 and TRBJ2-7, with D perhaps matching TRBD2 (5 bases). Germline-derived CDR1 and CDR2 are SGHNT and YYREEE (reference sequence). This CDR3 contains 11 residues. V lost 3 bases, J lost 7 bases, and 8 bases lay in between.

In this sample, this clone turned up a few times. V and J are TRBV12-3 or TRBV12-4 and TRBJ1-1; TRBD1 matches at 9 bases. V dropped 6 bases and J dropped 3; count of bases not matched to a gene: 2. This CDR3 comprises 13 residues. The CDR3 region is CASSNRGHTEAFF. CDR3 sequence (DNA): TGTGCCAGCAGCAACAGGGGGCACACTGAAGCTTTCTTT.

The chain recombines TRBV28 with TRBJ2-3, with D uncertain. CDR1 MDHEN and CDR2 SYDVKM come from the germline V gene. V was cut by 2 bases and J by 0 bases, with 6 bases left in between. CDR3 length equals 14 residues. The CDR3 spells CASSLIPSTDTQYF. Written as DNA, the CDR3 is TGTGCCAGCAGTTTAATCCCGAGCACAGATACGCAGTATTTT.

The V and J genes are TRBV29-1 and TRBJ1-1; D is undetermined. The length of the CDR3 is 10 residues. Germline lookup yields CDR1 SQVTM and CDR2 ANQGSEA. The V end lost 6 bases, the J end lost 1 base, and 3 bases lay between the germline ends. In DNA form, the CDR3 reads TGCAGCGTCCAGAACACTGAAGCTTTCTTT. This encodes CSVQNTEAFF.

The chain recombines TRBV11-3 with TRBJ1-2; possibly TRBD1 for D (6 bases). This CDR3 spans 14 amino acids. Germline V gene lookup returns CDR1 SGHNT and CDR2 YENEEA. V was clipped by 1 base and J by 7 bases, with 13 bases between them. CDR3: CASSLGGGFFGYTF. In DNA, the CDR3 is TGTGCCAGCAGCTTAGGCGGGGGCTTTTTTGGCTACACCTTC.

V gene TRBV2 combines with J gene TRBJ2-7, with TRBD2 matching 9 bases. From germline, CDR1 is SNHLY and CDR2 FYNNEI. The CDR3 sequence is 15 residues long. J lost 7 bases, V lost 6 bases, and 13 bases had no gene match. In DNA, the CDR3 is TGTGCCAGCAGAGGCTCCAGCGGGGGGAGTGGTGAGCAGTACTTC. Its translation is CASRGSSGGSGEQYF.

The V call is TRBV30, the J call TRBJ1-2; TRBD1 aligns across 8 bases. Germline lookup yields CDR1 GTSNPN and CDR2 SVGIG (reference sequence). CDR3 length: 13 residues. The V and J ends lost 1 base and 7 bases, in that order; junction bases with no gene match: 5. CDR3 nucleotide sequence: TGTGCCTGGAGTGGTACAGGGGGGTCTGGCTACACCTTC. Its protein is CAWSGTGGSGYTF. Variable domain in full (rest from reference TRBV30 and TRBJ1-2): SQTIHQWPATLVQPVGSPLSLECTVEGTSNPNLYWYRQAAGRGLQLLFYSVGIGQISSEVPQNLSASRPQDRQFILSSKKLLLSDSGFYLCAWSGTGGSGYTFGSGTRLTVV.

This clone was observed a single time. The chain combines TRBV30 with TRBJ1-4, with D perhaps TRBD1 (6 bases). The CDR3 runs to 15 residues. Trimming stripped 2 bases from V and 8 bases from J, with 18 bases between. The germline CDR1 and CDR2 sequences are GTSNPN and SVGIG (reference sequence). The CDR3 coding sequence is TGTGCCTGGAGTTCTCTCAGGGGCCTTAGGGAAAAACTGTTTTTT. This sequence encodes CAWSSLRGLREKLFF.

CDR3 in DNA: TGTGCCAGCAGTGAAGAAGCCAGGAAGAATGAGCAGTTCTTC. Translation gives CASSEEARKNEQFF. The chain joins TRBV6-1 to TRBJ2-1; the D is unclear. CDR1 and CDR2 from the germline V gene are MNHNS and SASEGT. This CDR3 is built from 14 residues. With 1 base removed from V and 7 bases from J, the gap between germline ends came to 11 bases.

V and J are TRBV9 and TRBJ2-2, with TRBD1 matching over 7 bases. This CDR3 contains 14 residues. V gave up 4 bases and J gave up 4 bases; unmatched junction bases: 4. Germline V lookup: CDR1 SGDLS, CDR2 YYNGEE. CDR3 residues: CASSLGQPTGELFF. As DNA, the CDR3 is TGTGCCAGCAGCCTGGGACAGCCCACCGGGGAGCTGTTTTTT.